The entry that follows covers one T cell receptor (beta chain) sequence. This sample is part of a study of patients and donors after allogeneic stem cell transplantation. The junction had 2 bases not matched to a gene; V was cut back by 4 bases and J by 7 bases. The germline CDR1 and CDR2 sequences are SGHNT and YYREEE (reference sequence). This CDR3 is 11 amino acids long. TCRdb reprocessed the RT-PCR reads with MiXCR, giving one entry per CDR3 protein. This repertoire shows under 200,000 distinct CDR3 sequences, about 32% found once; its top ten account for around 3.2%. The rearrangement uses TRBV5-4 and TRBJ2-7; 7 nucleotides align to TRBD2. The sequenced sample was blood, either unsorted or a sorted T cell fraction (not recorded which). The source is a human donor who was either an allogeneic HSCT recipient or a stem cell or donor lymphocyte infusion donor (not recorded which). It is not recorded whose cells these are; they may come from a transplant donor. The CDR3 nucleotides read TGTGCCAGCAGCGCCGGGGGGGAGCAGTACTTC. Translated: CASSAGGEQYF. The full variable domain, in which reference TRBV5-4 and TRBJ2-7 provide the parts outside the CDR3, is ETGVTQSPTHLIKTRGQQVTLRCSSQSGHNTVSWYQQALGQGPQFIFQYYREEENGRGNFPPRFSGLQFPNYSSELNVNALELDDSALYLCASSAGGEQYFGPGTRLTVT.